Listed here are 24 T cell receptor beta chains from one sample, sequenced in a study of blood T cell repertoires in COVID-19 (dated by TCRdb to 2018 to 2020). Receptor amplification or capture employed the immunoSEQ multiplex PCR assay. The immuneACCESS repertoire file appears here via TCRdb, limited to in-frame rearrangements. These files lack a portion of the clones; in checked studies, under half of the deficit traces to unresolved V genes, and the cause of the others is not known. In this sample the table shows about 250,000 clones, nearly 90% of which occur a single time. Together, the top ten hold 2.1% of the sample. The sequenced material came from peripheral blood. These receptors originate from an older woman with COVID-19, enrolled during active disease.

The J gene is TRBJ1-4, the V gene TRBV15; unclear D gene. V lost 0 bases, J lost 7 bases, and 9 bases lay in between. Germline V gives CDR1 LNHNV, CDR2 YYDKDF (reference sequence). The CDR3 totals 14 residues. The CDR3 protein is CATSRDRQSEKLFF. The CDR3 DNA sequence: TGTGCCACCAGCAGAGATCGACAATCTGAAAAACTGTTTTTT.

The chain links TRBV11-2 to TRBJ2-7, with TRBD2 matching over 7 bases. The V gene end was trimmed by 8 bases and the J gene end by 2 bases; junction bases not matched to a gene: 6. Germline loops: CDR1 SGHAT, CDR2 FQNNGV. CDR3 length: 13 amino acids. The CDR3 sequence is CASGPGGPYEQYF. The CDR3 DNA follows: TGTGCCAGCGGCCCGGGGGGACCCTACGAGCAGTACTTC.

V and J are TRBV7-2 and TRBJ1-1; maybe TRBD1 (5 bases). The germline V gene has CDR1 SGHTA and CDR2 FQGNSA. The CDR3 length is 18 residues. V shed 3 bases and J shed 4 bases, with 24 bases lying between them. The CDR3 region is CASSFGGKRNRQRTEAFF. The CDR3 DNA sequence: TGTGCCAGCAGCTTCGGGGGTAAACGGAATCGGCAACGCACTGAAGCTTTCTTT.

The chain combines TRBV4-2 with TRBJ1-5; the D is unclear. The CDR3 sequence is 15 residues long. Germline lookup yields CDR1 LGHNA and CDR2 YNFKEQ. The V end was cut by 1 base, the J end by 3 bases, with 10 bases between. CDR3 residues: CASSQAPQNNQPQHF. CDR3 bases: TGTGCCAGCAGCCAAGCGCCACAGAACAATCAGCCCCAGCATTTT.

This clone was found a few times. The chain is built from TRBV6-4 and TRBJ1-4; D is ambiguous. The germline V gene encodes CDR1 MRHNA and CDR2 SNTAGT. V lost 2 bases and J 0 bases, leaving 10 bases between the germline ends. There are 16 residues in the CDR3. Here the CDR3 reads CASSDRAGATNEKLFF. CDR3 DNA sequence: TGTGCCAGCAGTGACCGGGCGGGTGCAACTAATGAAAAACTGTTTTTT.

The chain joins TRBV7-9 to TRBJ2-7; 8 bases line up with TRBD1. CDR1 is SEHNR and CDR2 is FQNEAQ in the germline V gene (reference sequence). This CDR3 comprises 15 residues. With 5 bases clipped from V and 2 bases from J, the junction kept 8 bases outside the gene matches. The CDR3 DNA follows: TGTGCCAGCAGCGCCAGGTCAGGGGGCCCCTACGAGCAGTACTTC. Its translation: CASSARSGGPYEQYF.

The chain's CDR3 is CASSRYGTSTSEQYF. The CDR3 DNA follows: TGTGCCAGTAGTAGGTACGGGACTAGCACATCCGAGCAGTACTTC. The chain carries TRBV19 and TRBJ2-7; TRBD2 matches at 9 bases. The germline gives CDR1 LNHDA, CDR2 SQIVND (reference sequence). The CDR3 has 15 residues. Unmatched junction bases numbered 10, after V lost 4 bases and J lost 6 bases.

This clone was seen just once. J is TRBJ1-1 and V is TRBV11-2; weak D call: TRBD1 (6 bases). The germline CDR1 and CDR2 sequences are SGHAT and FQNNGV. This CDR3 has 15 amino acids. The V and J ends lost 6 bases and 5 bases respectively, with 19 bases between them. In DNA form, the CDR3 reads TGTGCCAGCAGTCTTACGGGGGGGGCGTATACTGAAGCTTTCTTT. Translating it yields CASSLTGGAYTEAFF.

This clone has only one observation. This chain uses TRBV2 with TRBJ1-2; 8 bases are a match to TRBD1. The CDR3 loop spans 14 amino acids. Germline lookup yields CDR1 SNHLY and CDR2 FYNNEI. J gave up 2 bases and V 4 bases, and 3 bases lay outside the gene matches. CDR3 amino acids: CASSGGQANYGYTF. DNA for the CDR3: TGTGCCAGCAGTGGGGGACAGGCGAACTATGGCTACACCTTC.

The chain has TRBV2 and TRBJ2-5; possibly TRBD1 for D (6 bases). V was trimmed by 6 bases and J by 10 bases, leaving 18 bases between them. The CDR3 has 13 amino acids. The germline V gene encodes CDR1 SNHLY and CDR2 FYNNEI. The CDR3 is CASRGDHPGDQYF. The CDR3 DNA reads TGTGCCAGCAGAGGGGACCACCCAGGGGACCAGTACTTC.

The V gene is TRBV5-1, the J gene TRBJ2-2; 8 bases fit TRBD1. Unmatched junction bases numbered 10, after V lost 4 bases and J lost 2 bases. CDR3 length: 17 residues. Germline assignment: CDR1 SGHRS and CDR2 YFSETQ. CDR3 region: CASSPRTGRSNTGELFF. In DNA, the CDR3 is TGCGCCAGCAGCCCTCGGACAGGGCGATCAAACACCGGGGAGCTGTTTTTT.

The chain is built from TRBV9 and TRBJ1-6; TRBD1 aligns across 7 bases. Germline lookup yields CDR1 SGDLS and CDR2 YYNGEE. This CDR3 has 15 amino acids. V shed 0 bases and J 4 bases; nucleotides not matched to a gene: 1. This chain's CDR3 is CASSVAGQYNSPLHF. CDR3 sequence (DNA): TGTGCCAGCAGCGTAGCGGGACAGTATAATTCACCCCTCCACTTT.

The sample holds one count of this clone. The chain carries TRBV15 and TRBJ1-1; tentative D call: TRBD1 (5 bases). V was shortened by 3 bases and J by 4 bases, with 18 bases between the two germline ends. This CDR3 is 16 amino acids long. Germline V gives CDR1 LNHNV, CDR2 YYDKDF (reference sequence). CDR3 loop: CATSSLQGVRGTEAFF. The CDR3 DNA is TGTGCCACCAGCAGTTTACAAGGGGTAAGGGGCACTGAAGCTTTCTTT.

The V gene is TRBV21-1, the J gene TRBJ2-3; TRBD2 is taken as the D call from the table, unchecked against the DNA. TRBV21-1 counts as a pseudogene. The CDR3 sequence is 18 residues long. The CDR3 bases are TGTGCCAGCAGCCTTTATAGCGGGGGGACGTCTAGCACAGATACGCAGTATTTT. Translation gives CASSLYSGGTSSTDTQYF.

This chain connects TRBV5-6 to TRBJ1-3; no firm D call. Trimming took 4 bases from V and 0 from J, leaving 5 bases between them. The CDR3 consists of 13 residues. Per germline, CDR1 SGHDT and CDR2 YYEEEE. As DNA, the CDR3 is TGTGCCAGCAGCGGCCGCTCTGGAAACACCATATATTTT. Translated, it gives CASSGRSGNTIYF.

The rearrangement links TRBV5-6 to TRBJ1-4; D uncertain. The length of the CDR3 is 16 residues. With 0 bases removed from V and 0 bases from J, the gap between germline ends came to 9 bases. From germline, CDR1 is SGHDT and CDR2 YYEEEE. The CDR3 DNA reads as TGTGCCAGCAGCTTGGCACACCCTGCAACTAATGAAAAACTGTTTTTT. It is translated as CASSLAHPATNEKLFF.

This rearrangement joins TRBV7-2 to TRBJ2-7; 11 nucleotides agree with TRBD1. CDR3 size: 17 residues. With V trimmed by 3 bases and J by 5 bases, 12 bases remained unmatched. The germline gives CDR1 SGHTA, CDR2 FQGNSA. The CDR3 sequence: CASSLARDRGSKDEQYF. As DNA, the CDR3 is TGTGCCAGCAGCTTGGCCCGGGACAGGGGGAGTAAAGACGAGCAGTACTTC.

This clone occurred once. A read error may account for a junction end that differs from germline. This chain connects TRBV7-8 to TRBJ2-7; TRBD2 aligns across 10 bases. This CDR3 contains 12 residues. Germline V gene lookup returns CDR1 SGHVS and CDR2 FQNEAQ. The CDR3 coding sequence is TGTGCCAGCAGCCTATCCGGGACTAGCGACGACTTC. Translation: CASSLSGTSDDF.

V gene TRBV4-2 combines with J gene TRBJ2-7; the match to TRBD2 covers 13 bases. Germline trimming cut 0 bases from V and 2 bases from J; bases unmatched to any gene: 10. Germline loops: CDR1 LGHNA, CDR2 YNFKEQ. There are 19 residues in the CDR3. CDR3 DNA: TGTGCCAGCAGCCAAGAGGTGTCACTAGCGGGGGGGTCCACCTACGAGCAGTACTTC. This translates into CASSQEVSLAGGSTYEQYF.

The chain uses TRBV20-1 and TRBJ1-3, with 9 bases fitting TRBD1. Trimming cost V 6 bases and J 9 bases; bases outside gene matches: 3. Germline CDR1 is DFQATT and CDR2 is SNEGSKA (reference sequence). The CDR3 is made up of 11 amino acids. CDR3 bases: TGCAGTGCGATGGACAGGGGCACCATATATTTT. Translating it yields CSAMDRGTIYF.

There are a few counts of this clone. The chain recombines TRBV6-2 or TRBV6-3 with TRBJ1-1; 7 bases align to TRBD1. J lost 1 base, V lost 5 bases, and 10 bases had no gene match. CDR1 and CDR2 (germline): MNHEY, SVGEGT. The CDR3 has 16 amino acids. The CDR3 spells CASSIPGQSKNTEAFF. CDR3 nucleotides: TGTGCCAGCAGTATTCCGGGACAGTCCAAGAACACTGAAGCTTTCTTT.

This chain links TRBV30 with TRBJ1-6, with a tentative D call TRBD1 (6 bases). The germline V and J ends were trimmed by 5 bases and 10 bases, with 15 bases remaining between them. The germline gives CDR1 GTSNPN, CDR2 SVGIG (reference sequence). This CDR3 comprises 13 residues. The CDR3 loop is CAWATGLGSPLHF. CDR3 DNA sequence: TGTGCCTGGGCCACAGGGTTGGGCTCACCCCTCCACTTT.

The rearrangement links TRBV10-3 to TRBJ2-5; 7 bases fit TRBD1. Germline V gene lookup returns CDR1 ENHRY and CDR2 SYGVKD. The ends lost 6 bases at V and 5 bases at J; junction bases unmatched: 12. The CDR3 contains 15 residues. CDR3 amino acids: CAIRKRQGPQETQYF. The DNA for the CDR3 is TGTGCCATCAGAAAAAGACAGGGACCCCAGGAGACCCAGTACTTC.

The rearrangement uses TRBV19 and TRBJ2-2; a weak D match, TRBD2 (7 bases). The length of the CDR3 is 19 residues. V lost 3 bases and J 0 bases, leaving 20 bases between the germline ends. CDR1 LNHDA and CDR2 SQIVND come from the germline V gene (reference sequence). The CDR3 DNA reads TGTGCCAGTAGTATGGGGGGGGCGCTCGGATTCGCGAACACCGGGGAGCTGTTTTTT. It codes for CASSMGGALGFANTGELFF.